This T cell receptor beta chain was found in a study of CD8 T cells in ankylosing spondylitis. This CDR3 has 15 amino acids. Trimming took 10 bases from V and 2 from J, leaving 19 bases between them. TCRdb redid the calling of the 5' RACE reads with MiXCR, one entry per CDR3 protein. The table lists approximately 220,000 distinct CDR3 sequences, around a quarter of them singletons. This clonotype was recorded at least ten times. This clonotype was obtained from a male donor with ankylosing spondylitis or in good health (not recorded which). The chain combines TRBV12-3 or TRBV12-4 with TRBJ2-3, with a possible D match to TRBD2 (6 bases). Sequenced material: blood, either unsorted or a sorted T cell fraction (not recorded which). CDR3 protein: CATASPDYLTDTQYF. The DNA of the CDR3 is TGTGCCACCGCATCCCCGGACTACCTCACAGATACGCAGTATTTT.